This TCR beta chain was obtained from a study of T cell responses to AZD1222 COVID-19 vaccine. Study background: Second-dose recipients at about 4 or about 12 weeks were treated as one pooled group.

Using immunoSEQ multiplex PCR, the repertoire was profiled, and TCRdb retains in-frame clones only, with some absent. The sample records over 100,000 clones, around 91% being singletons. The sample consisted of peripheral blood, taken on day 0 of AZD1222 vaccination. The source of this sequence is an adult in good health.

CDR3 nucleotides: TGTGCCAGCAGAGGACTGCCCAATCAGCCCCAGCATTTT. It encodes CASRGLPNQPQHF. V and J are TRBV12-3 or TRBV12-4 and TRBJ1-5; no clear D gene. The CDR3 length is 13 residues. V was shortened by 6 bases and J by 3 bases, with 9 bases between the two germline ends.